The 25 T cell receptor beta chains below all came from one sample that was sequenced in a study of blood T cell repertoires in COVID-19. Profiled with immunoSEQ multiplex PCR; TCRdb holds only in-frame clones, not every one. The sample lists approximately 350,000 clones, roughly 90% occurring once. Sequencing input: peripheral blood. These receptors all stem from a woman aged 55-69 years with COVID-19, enrolled during active disease.

This chain links TRBV6-5 with TRBJ1-2; 12 bases fit TRBD1. Germline-derived CDR1 and CDR2 are MNHEY and SVGAGI. The CDR3 covers 15 residues. With 2 bases clipped from V and 3 bases from J, the junction kept 1 base outside the gene matches. CDR3 coding DNA: TGTGCCAGCAGTTACCGGGACAGGGGGCACTATGGCTACACCTTC. Translation gives CASSYRDRGHYGYTF.

J is TRBJ2-2 and V is TRBV2, with 7 bases fitting TRBD2. The CDR3 sequence is 15 residues long. V shed 1 base and J 3 bases; nucleotides not matched to a gene: 2. CDR1 is SNHLY and CDR2 is FYNNEI in the germline V gene. The CDR3 loop is CASSEDGRDTGELFF. Written as DNA, the CDR3 is TGTGCCAGCAGTGAAGATGGGAGGGACACCGGGGAGCTGTTTTTT.

This rearrangement joins TRBV6-5 to TRBJ1-1; D unresolved. This CDR3 region has 12 residues. The V gene lost 8 bases and the J gene lost 10 bases, with 17 bases spanning the gap. The germline V gene has CDR1 MNHEY and CDR2 SVGAGI. The CDR3 here is CASGPGGLRAFF. The CDR3 DNA reads as TGTGCCAGCGGACCAGGAGGACTGAGAGCTTTCTTT.

The chain employs TRBV30 and TRBJ2-7; TRBD1 is a possible D gene (6 bases). V lost 4 bases, J lost 5 bases, and 12 bases lay in between. CDR1 is GTSNPN and CDR2 is SVGIG in the germline V gene (reference sequence). The CDR3 totals 12 residues. The CDR3 coding sequence is TGTGCCTGGACACGCGCAGGGGACGAGCAGTACTTC. This codes for CAWTRAGDEQYF.

This clone was seen a handful of times. A much larger clonotype is one base distant, so this may be a read error. J is TRBJ2-7 and V is TRBV6-1, with 7 bases lining up with TRBD1. The germline CDR1 and CDR2 sequences are MNHNS and SASEGT. The CDR3 is 13 amino acids. V gave up 3 bases and J gave up 2 bases; unmatched junction bases: 1. CDR3 sequence reads: CASSETGTYEQYF. CDR3 in DNA: TGTGCCAGCAGTGAGACAGGGACCTACGAGCAGTACTTC.

This clone was found a few times. The chain combines TRBV24-1 with TRBJ1-5; the D is unclear. The CDR3 length is 13 residues. Between the trimmed V and J ends, which lost 7 bases and 2 bases, there was a span of 8 bases. Germline V gene lookup returns CDR1 KGHDR and CDR2 SFDVKD. In nucleotides, the CDR3 is TGTGCCACCAGCAAGGAGGGCAATCAGCCCCAGCATTTT. Its translation is CATSKEGNQPQHF.

V gene TRBV7-9 combines with J gene TRBJ2-7; TRBD1 agrees at 10 bases. The J segment lost 2 bases and the V segment lost 8 bases, leaving 6 bases of the junction unmatched. Germline lookup yields CDR1 SEHNR and CDR2 FQNEAQ (reference sequence). This CDR3 region has 14 residues. CDR3 amino acids: CASGPGTGAYEQYF. In DNA form, the CDR3 reads TGTGCCAGCGGACCCGGGACAGGGGCCTACGAGCAGTACTTC.

The rearrangement uses TRBV5-1 and TRBJ1-1; 10 bases are shared with TRBD1. This CDR3 contains 16 residues. Per germline, CDR1 SGHRS and CDR2 YFSETQ. V gave up 4 bases and J gave up 6 bases; unmatched junction bases: 12. The CDR3 reads CASSAGLTGTGAEAFF. The CDR3 DNA reads as TGCGCCAGCAGCGCTGGCTTAACCGGGACAGGGGCTGAAGCTTTCTTT. The full variable domain, with the rest looked up from reference TRBV5-1 and TRBJ1-1, is KAGVTQTPRYLIKTRGQQVTLSCSPISGHRSVSWYQQTPGQGLQFLFEYFSETQRNKGNFPGRFSGRQFSNSRSEMNVSTLELGDSALYLCASSAGLTGTGAEAFFGQGTRLTVV.

The chain has TRBV7-9 and TRBJ2-2; the match to TRBD2 covers 13 bases. Germline-derived CDR1 and CDR2 are SEHNR and FQNEAQ (reference sequence). The V and J ends lost 4 bases and 2 bases, in that order; junction bases with no gene match: 7. The CDR3 is 18 amino acids. Written as DNA, the CDR3 is TGTGCCAGCAGCTCGCCGACTAGCGGGGGGTCCAACACCGGGGAGCTGTTTTTT. This translates into CASSSPTSGGSNTGELFF. Supplemented by reference TRBV7-9 and TRBJ2-2, the full variable domain reads DTGVSQNPRHKITKRGQNVTFRCDPISEHNRLYWYRQTLGQGPEFLTYFQNEAQLEKSRLLSDRFSAERPKGSFSTLEIQRTEQGDSAMYLCASSSPTSGGSNTGELFFGEGSRLTVL.

The chain carries TRBV2 and TRBJ1-4; TRBD1 matches at 7 bases. The junction had 7 bases not matched to a gene; V was cut back by 8 bases and J by 7 bases. Per germline, CDR1 SNHLY and CDR2 FYNNEI. CDR3 length equals 13 residues. This CDR3 reads CASQRGLREKLFF. The CDR3 DNA follows: TGTGCCAGCCAGAGGGGGCTCCGTGAAAAACTGTTTTTT.

The CDR3 coding sequence is TGTGCCAGCAGCTTGGTCGGGAGGGAAGGCCATAATTCACCCCTCCACTTT. It yields the protein CASSLVGREGHNSPLHF. V gene TRBV11-2 combines with J gene TRBJ1-6, with D unresolved. The germline V gene has CDR1 SGHAT and CDR2 FQNNGV. CDR3 size: 17 residues. The V end was cut by 3 bases, the J end by 5 bases, with 17 bases between.

The gene calls are TRBV9 and TRBJ1-2, with a weak D call TRBD1 (6 bases). V lost 3 bases and J 3 bases, leaving 15 bases between the germline ends. Germline-derived CDR1 and CDR2 are SGDLS and YYNGEE. The CDR3 length is 15 residues. The CDR3 is CASSAPGTPYYGYTF. The CDR3 DNA reads as TGTGCCAGCAGCGCCCCGGGGACACCTTACTATGGCTACACCTTC.

The gene calls are TRBV4-2 and TRBJ1-2, with no clear D. Deletions cut 0 bases from V and 0 bases from J, with 11 bases between. The CDR3 has 16 residues. The germline V gene has CDR1 LGHNA and CDR2 YNFKEQ. This chain's CDR3 is CASSQDSGIPNYGYTF. The DNA of the CDR3 is TGTGCCAGCAGCCAAGATTCTGGCATCCCTAACTATGGCTACACCTTC.

The V gene is TRBV19, the J gene TRBJ2-6, with D perhaps TRBD1 (6 bases). The germline gives CDR1 LNHDA, CDR2 SQIVND (reference sequence). There are 18 residues in the CDR3. V lost 6 bases and J lost 0, with 18 bases in between. The CDR3: CASRPPGQKYSGANVLTF. CDR3 nucleotide sequence: TGTGCCAGTAGGCCTCCCGGACAGAAGTACTCTGGGGCCAACGTCCTGACTTTC.

The chain links TRBV11-3 to TRBJ2-7; tentatively, D is TRBD1 (5 bases). CDR1 and CDR2 from the germline V gene are SGHNT and YENEEA. V was clipped by 10 bases and J by 0 bases, with 16 bases between them. The CDR3 is 14 amino acids. The CDR3 sequence: CATSRGRSSYEQYF. CDR3 nucleotide sequence: TGTGCCACAAGTAGGGGTAGGAGCTCCTACGAGCAGTACTTC. Complete variable domain (other parts from reference TRBV11-3 and TRBJ2-7): EAGVVQSPRYKIIEKKQPVAFWCNPISGHNTLYWYLQNLGQGPELLIRYENEEAVDDSQLPKDRFSAERLKGVDSTLKIQPAELGDSAVYLCATSRGRSSYEQYFGPGTRLTVT.

This clone was detected once. The chain uses TRBV10-3 and TRBJ2-3; the D gene is possibly TRBD2 (5 bases). This CDR3 is built from 13 residues. The germline gives CDR1 ENHRY, CDR2 SYGVKD. The germline V and J ends were trimmed by 4 bases and 4 bases, with 9 bases remaining between them. CDR3 region: CAISAQRADTQYF. CDR3 bases: TGTGCCATCAGTGCCCAGAGGGCAGATACGCAGTATTTT.

The rearrangement uses TRBV7-3 and TRBJ2-7; the match to TRBD2 covers 7 bases. Germline values: CDR1 SGHTA, CDR2 FQGTGA. The CDR3 totals 15 residues. The ends lost 2 bases at V and 4 bases at J; junction bases unmatched: 8. In DNA, the CDR3 is TGTGCCAGCAGCTTAGCCCAGACCGGGGGGTACGAGCAGTACTTC. This codes for CASSLAQTGGYEQYF. The whole variable domain, remainder taken from reference TRBV7-3 and TRBJ2-7, is GAGVSQTPSNKVTEKGKYVELRCDPISGHTALYWYRQSLGQGPEFLIYFQGTGAADDSGLPNDRFFAVRPEGSVSTLKIQRTERGDSAVYLCASSLAQTGGYEQYFGPGTRLTVT.

This clone was picked up one time. The CDR3 DNA reads as TGTGCCACCAGTGATCCCAGAACAGGGAGAGGCGAGCAGTACTTC. Protein sequence: CATSDPRTGRGEQYF. This chain joins TRBV24-1 and TRBJ2-7; a weak D match, TRBD1 (6 bases). The CDR3 sequence is 15 residues long. The V gene lost 3 bases and the J gene lost 6 bases, with 17 bases spanning the gap. Per the germline V gene, CDR1 is KGHDR and CDR2 is SFDVKD.

The gene calls are TRBV18 and TRBJ2-3; D remains unclear. Trimming left V 2 bases short and J 1 base short, with 13 bases between. Per the germline V gene, CDR1 is KGHSH and CDR2 is LQKENI. This CDR3 has 16 amino acids. DNA for the CDR3: TGTGCCAGCTCACCATGGGTAGCCGTAGGCACAGATACGCAGTATTTT. This codes for CASSPWVAVGTDTQYF.

The count of this clone is one. The chain links TRBV7-9 to TRBJ2-1; tentative D call: TRBD1 (5 bases). The germline gives CDR1 SEHNR, CDR2 FQNEAQ (reference sequence). This CDR3 contains 15 residues. The V end was cut by 4 bases, the J end by 0 bases, with 10 bases between. The CDR3 region is CASSSGSSSYNEQFF. In DNA, the CDR3 is TGTGCCAGCAGCTCAGGGTCGAGCTCCTACAATGAGCAGTTCTTC.

The V call is TRBV4-2, the J call TRBJ1-2; D unresolved. Germline V gene sequence: CDR1 LGHNA, CDR2 YNFKEQ. V was cut by 1 base and J by 8 bases, with 8 bases left in between. CDR3 length: 12 residues. CDR3 coding DNA: TGTGCCAGCAGCCAAGTTCCCGGGGGCTACACCTTC. Translated, it gives CASSQVPGGYTF.

The chain joins TRBV19 to TRBJ1-5; the D is unclear. Germline V gene sequence: CDR1 LNHDA, CDR2 SQIVND (reference sequence). V dropped 10 bases and J dropped 0 bases, with 16 bases sitting between them. The CDR3 spans 15 residues. CDR3 sequence: CATEGTDYSNQPQHF. CDR3 nucleotide sequence: TGTGCCACGGAAGGAACCGACTATAGCAATCAGCCCCAGCATTTT.

J is TRBJ1-2 and V is TRBV5-1; 7 bases are a match to TRBD1. Germline V CDR1 and CDR2: SGHRS, YFSETQ. V dropped 0 bases and J dropped 6; count of bases not matched to a gene: 5. The CDR3 covers 14 residues. The CDR3 nucleotides are TGCGCCAGCAGCTTGGGACAGGGTCGTGATGGCTACACCTTC. It codes for CASSLGQGRDGYTF.

The rearrangement joins TRBV7-2 to TRBJ2-1; D gene unclear. V was pared by 4 bases and J by 5 bases, with 9 bases between. This CDR3 has 13 amino acids. CDR1 is SGHTA, CDR2 FQGNSA, per germline. CDR3: CASSSGPDNEQFF. The CDR3 DNA follows: TGTGCCAGCAGCTCGGGTCCTGACAATGAGCAGTTCTTC.

The chain uses TRBV6-4 and TRBJ2-4; 7 bases agree with TRBD1. CDR3 length equals 12 residues. The J segment lost 11 bases and the V segment lost 0 bases, leaving 1 base of the junction unmatched. Germline loops: CDR1 MRHNA, CDR2 SNTAGT. This chain's CDR3 is CASSDSGGLQYF. In nucleotides, the CDR3 is TGTGCCAGCAGTGACTCAGGGGGCCTTCAGTACTTC.